This T cell receptor beta chain comes out of a study of human CD8 memory T cell subsets. The CDR3 has 13 residues. Germline-derived CDR1 and CDR2 are SGHNT and YYREEE (reference sequence). General study points: Whereas effector memory cells differed, stem-like memory and precursor exhausted T cells had comparably high diversity.

A note on this clonotype: Its antigen is still unknown.

The authors made TCR beta libraries using UMI-labeled 5' RACE. Methods used by the authors: TCR beta libraries each contained about 2,600 to 20,000 functional CDR3 beta clonotypes. TCRdb reprocessed the 5' RACE reads, keeping one entry per CDR3 protein, no DNA. The V and J calls and clone size are TCRdb's, not the authors'. The specimen's table records about 5,800 distinct CDR3 sequences. The identity of TPEX cells was that of CCR7+ PD-1+ TIGIT+ early memory CD8+ T cells with exhausted-like traits. Sample: CD8+ T cells from PBMCs. The chain combines TRBV5-4 with TRBJ1-1; TCRdb's D gene call, TRBD1, goes unchecked for lack of DNA. This TCR was recovered from a human donor in good health. CDR3 sequence reads: CASSLGGTPEAFF.